This TCR beta chain comes out of a study of shared clonotypes between healthy human individuals. Clones were sequenced by immunoSEQ multiplex PCR, and TCRdb holds only the in-frame ones, with some missing. The repertoire holds some 550,000 clones, with around 97% as singletons. From germline, CDR1 is MNHNS and CDR2 SASEGT. Trimming took 2 bases from V and 2 from J, leaving 6 bases between them. This CDR3 region has 13 residues. Sequencing was done on a sample of naive CD4+ T cells sorted from blood. Subset noted: CD45RA+ positively selected. The sequence derives from a woman under 40 in good health. The chain couples TRBV6-1 to TRBJ1-1; D is uncertain. The CDR3 is CASSEKVNTEAFF. The CDR3 DNA sequence: TGTGCCAGCAGTGAAAAAGTAAACACTGAAGCTTTCTTT.